This T cell receptor (beta chain) was recovered during a study of cytomegalovirus exposure and HLA in healthy donors. The PCR made use of 60 Vbeta and 13 Jbeta primers. Sequencing used immunoSEQ multiplex PCR; TCRdb keeps in-frame clones, though not all of them. The sample holds approximately 220,000 clones; 82% are singletons and the top ten take approximately 6%. This clone was detected a few times. The V gene's germline CDR1 is MNHNY and CDR2 SVGAGI (reference sequence). The CDR3 is 13 amino acids. V was clipped by 7 bases and J by 8 bases; unmatched bases: 7. This chain links TRBV6-6 with TRBJ2-1; TRBD2 matches at 8 bases. The source material was PBMCs. The receptor's source is a man in his forties or fifties in good health and CMV-seropositive. In DNA, the CDR3 is TGTGCCAGCACTAAGCGGGAGATCTATGAGCAGTTCTTC. Amino acids: CASTKREIYEQFF.